This T cell receptor beta chain was documented in a study of blood T cell repertoires in COVID-19. Study-level background: Researchers got acute and convalescent COVID-19 samples from the United States, Italy and Spain. PBMCs, B-cell-depleted T cells, or T cells were the source of the cDNA or gDNA that made up the material.

Original data processing: Reference gene primer amplification gave nucleated cell count estimates. Libraries were prepared by immunoSEQ multiplex PCR; TCRdb keeps only in-frame clonotypes and omits some of them. V and J calls and clone size follow that table, whereas D and trimming were derived from the DNA. The data hold about 180,000 clones, with more than 75% observed a single time. Clinical history as reported by participants underpinned cohort assignment. V shed 3 bases and J 2 bases; nucleotides not matched to a gene: 8. CDR1 is MGHRA, CDR2 YSYEKL, per germline. CDR3 length: 17 amino acids. The sequenced sample consisted of PBMCs or T cells enriched from blood (not recorded which). The chain couples TRBV4-1 to TRBJ2-2; TRBD2 matches 8 bases. This TCR was sampled from a woman aged 25 to 39 who had recovered from COVID-19. The CDR3 sequence is CASSHPGSGGNTGELFF. The CDR3 DNA reads TGCGCCAGCAGCCACCCGGGAAGCGGGGGCAACACCGGGGAGCTGTTTTTT.